These T cell receptor beta chains were read from a single sample in a study of response to subunit inactivated influenza vaccine. TCRdb re-called the RT-PCR reads with MiXCR, one entry per CDR3 protein. The sample has about 700,000 distinct CDR3 sequences; 13% to 15% are singletons. The sample was PBMCs from blood, taken around 15 days before vaccination. The receptors come from a man aged 45 to 65 who received an inactivated influenza vaccine. CDR3s include the opening cysteine and the closing phenylalanine or tryptophan. The D gene is left open where the match is weak. Only some rows state a clone size, as once, few, many or a class for expanded clones.

v_call	clone_size	d_call	j_call	cdr3_aa	cdr3_nt
TRBV3-1	.	.	TRBJ2-1	CASSGDLEGEQFF	TGTGCCAGCAGCGGCGACCTGGAGGGAGAGCAGTTCTTC
TRBV29-1	few	.	TRBJ1-1	CSGQRELNTEAFF	TGCAGCGGTCAGCGTGAGCTGAACACTGAAGCTTTCTTT
TRBV28	few	.	TRBJ1-2	CASSLRGARRDGYTF	TGTGCCAGCAGTTTACGGGGGGCGCGAAGGGATGGCTACACCTTC
TRBV7-9	few	.	TRBJ1-1	CASSLPPLPEAFF	TGTGCCAGCAGCTTACCTCCTCTCCCTGAAGCTTTCTTT
TRBV3-1	.	.	TRBJ1-2	CASSSYGRGGYTF	TGTGCCAGCAGCTCCTACGGTAGGGGCGGCTACACCTTC
TRBV28	.	TRBD2	TRBJ2-1	CASNGLAGGDNEQFF	TGTGCCAGCAACGGACTAGCGGGAGGGGACAATGAGCAGTTCTTC
TRBV4-3	.	.	TRBJ2-2	CAAGTGELFF	TGCGCCGCGGGGACCGGGGAGCTGTTTTTT
TRBV7-9	.	.	TRBJ1-4	CASSFWGEEKLFF	TGTGCCAGCAGCTTTTGGGGCGAAGAAAAACTGTTTTTT
TRBV7-9	.	.	TRBJ2-5	CASSLRDGTQETQYF	TGTGCCAGCAGCTTAAGGGACGGCACCCAAGAGACCCAGTACTTC
TRBV10-3	.	.	TRBJ2-1	CAISEVDSSYNEQFF	TGTGCCATCAGTGAGGTGGACAGCTCCTACAATGAGCAGTTCTTC
TRBV5-1	few	.	TRBJ2-1	CASSYQGQRYNEQFF	TGCGCCAGCAGCTATCAAGGACAGAGATACAATGAGCAGTTCTTC
TRBV4-2	.	TRBD2	TRBJ2-1	CASSQGAKGLAGGPAFF	TGTGCCAGCAGCCAAGGGGCCAAAGGACTAGCGGGAGGGCCGGCGTTCTTC
TRBV5-1	.	TRBD1	TRBJ2-5	CASSGSDRATKTQYF	TGCGCCAGCAGCGGATCAGACAGGGCTACGAAGACCCAGTACTTC